These 2 T cell receptor beta chains share one sample of origin, sequenced in a study of T cell responses to AZD1222 COVID-19 vaccine. Only in-frame clones appear in the TCRdb table, and some are missing; sequencing was by immunoSEQ multiplex PCR. Among fewer than 150,000 clones listed, approximately 85% were seen once. The sequenced sample was peripheral blood, obtained on day 0 of AZD1222 vaccination. These receptor sequences come from an adult in good health.

V usage is TRBV24-1 and J usage is TRBJ2-7; 7 nucleotides match TRBD1. The V segment lost 4 bases and the J segment 2 bases; nucleotides outside the gene matches: 4. This CDR3 comprises 14 residues. CDR1 and CDR2 from the germline V gene are KGHDR and SFDVKD. The CDR3 DNA is TGTGCCACCAGTGACCCGGACAGGCCCTACGAGCAGTACTTC. As protein: CATSDPDRPYEQYF.

This clone showed up just once. Here the CDR3 reads CASSQRGTGSYEQYF. The CDR3 DNA is TGTGCCAGCAGCCAACGGGGGACAGGGAGCTACGAGCAGTACTTC. The genes are TRBV16 and TRBJ2-7; TRBD1 agrees at 9 bases. Germline V gene data show CDR1 as KGHSY and CDR2 as FQNENV. Losses at the gene ends were 2 bases for V and 3 bases for J; bases not matched to a gene: 5. The CDR3 totals 15 residues.